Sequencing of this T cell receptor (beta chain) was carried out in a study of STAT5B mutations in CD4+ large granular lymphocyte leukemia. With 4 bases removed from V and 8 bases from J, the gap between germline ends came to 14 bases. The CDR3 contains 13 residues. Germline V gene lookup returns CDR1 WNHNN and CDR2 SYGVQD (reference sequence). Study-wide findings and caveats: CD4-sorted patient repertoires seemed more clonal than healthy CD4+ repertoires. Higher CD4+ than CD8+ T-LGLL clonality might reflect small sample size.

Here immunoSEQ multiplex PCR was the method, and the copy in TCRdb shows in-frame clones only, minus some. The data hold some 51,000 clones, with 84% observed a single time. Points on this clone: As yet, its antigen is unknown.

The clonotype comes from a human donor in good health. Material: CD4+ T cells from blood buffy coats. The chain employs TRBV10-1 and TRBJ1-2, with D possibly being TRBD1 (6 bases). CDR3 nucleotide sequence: TGCGCCAGCAGTGGATCAACAGGGTCGGGCTACACCTTC. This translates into CASSGSTGSGYTF.